Shown below are 26 T cell receptor beta chains from a single sample sequenced in a study of spatial heterogeneity in lung cancer. Each CDR3 protein gets one entry after TCRdb re-called the 5' RACE reads with MiXCR. The data contain fewer than 100,000 distinct CDR3 sequences, just under 20% of them singletons. Stated time point: blood at routine non-recurrence follow-up after resection. Sequences were derived from PBMCs, sampled at follow-up. Source of these receptors: a male donor with early-stage non-small cell lung cancer.

J is TRBJ2-2 and V is TRBV5-1, with a possible D match to TRBD2 (5 bases). V lost 2 bases and J lost 0, with 8 bases in between. CDR1 and CDR2 (germline): SGHRS, YFSETQ. This CDR3 contains 15 residues. In DNA form, the CDR3 reads TGCGCCAGCAGCTTAGGGAGTTCGAACACCGGGGAGCTGTTTTTT. This sequence encodes CASSLGSSNTGELFF.

The chain couples TRBV11-2 to TRBJ2-1, with D possibly being TRBD1 (6 bases). The germline V gene encodes CDR1 SGHAT and CDR2 FQNNGV. The CDR3 sequence is 16 residues long. Trimming took 2 bases from V and 9 from J, leaving 20 bases between them. This CDR3 reads CASSLNVVRGSGEQFF. The CDR3 nucleotides are TGTGCCAGCAGCTTAAACGTAGTTAGGGGGAGTGGTGAGCAGTTCTTC.

This chain links TRBV5-1 with TRBJ1-1; D is ambiguous. The CDR3 totals 14 residues. Germline lookup yields CDR1 SGHRS and CDR2 YFSETQ. The ends were cut back, 0 bases at V and 1 base at J, with 7 bases in the middle. In nucleotides, the CDR3 is TGCGCCAGCAGCTTGGATGCGTGGAACACTGAAGCTTTCTTT. Its translation: CASSLDAWNTEAFF. Based on the CDR3 plus reference TRBV5-1 and TRBJ1-1, the full variable domain is KAGVTQTPRYLIKTRGQQVTLSCSPISGHRSVSWYQQTPGQGLQFLFEYFSETQRNKGNFPGRFSGRQFSNSRSEMNVSTLELGDSALYLCASSLDAWNTEAFFGQGTRLTVV.

The V and J genes are TRBV7-2 and TRBJ2-1, with 9 positions matching TRBD1. Germline V gene lookup returns CDR1 SGHTA and CDR2 FQGNSA. CDR3 length: 14 residues. V lost 3 bases to trimming and J lost 7 bases; unmatched junction nucleotides: 4. The CDR3 DNA follows: TGTGCCAGCAGCTTCGACAGGGGGGAGAATGAGCAGTTCTTC. It is translated as CASSFDRGENEQFF.

The rearrangement joins TRBV4-1 to TRBJ2-1, with D possibly matching TRBD2 (5 bases). The V gene lost 11 bases and the J gene lost 0 bases, with 11 bases spanning the gap. Germline values: CDR1 MGHRA, CDR2 YSYEKL. The CDR3 spans 13 residues. The DNA for the CDR3 is TGCGCCGTCAGTGGGAGCTCCTACAATGAGCAGTTCTTC. This translates into CAVSGSSYNEQFF.

The V gene is TRBV19, the J gene TRBJ2-2, with D perhaps matching TRBD1 or TRBD2 (7 bases each). V shed 9 bases and J shed 0 bases, with 17 bases lying between them. CDR1 is LNHDA and CDR2 is SQIVND in the germline V gene (reference sequence). CDR3 length: 16 residues. The DNA for the CDR3 is TGTGCCAGCCGACAGGGAGGGGGCCCGAACACCGGGGAGCTGTTTTTT. Its protein is CASRQGGGPNTGELFF.

V is TRBV5-1 and J is TRBJ2-1; TRBD1 aligns across 7 bases. After removal of 4 bases from V and 4 bases from J, the junction contained 2 bases not matched to a gene. Per the germline V gene, CDR1 is SGHRS and CDR2 is YFSETQ. This CDR3 is built from 13 residues. The CDR3 spells CASSPGQYNEQFF. As DNA, the CDR3 is TGCGCCAGCAGCCCGGGACAGTACAATGAGCAGTTCTTC.

J is TRBJ2-4 and V is TRBV18, with no clear D. Trimming removed 4 bases at V and 4 bases at J, with 8 bases between. The CDR3 is made up of 13 amino acids. CDR1 is KGHSH, CDR2 LQKENI, per germline. In nucleotides, the CDR3 is TGTGCCAGCTCACTGGACGCAAAAAACATTCAGTACTTC. Translated: CASSLDAKNIQYF.

This clonotype was counted a few times. J is TRBJ2-2 and V is TRBV20-1; 7 positions agree with TRBD1. CDR1 and CDR2 from the germline V gene are DFQATT and SNEGSKA (reference sequence). This CDR3 spans 14 amino acids. V lost 6 bases, J lost 2 bases, and 6 bases stayed unmatched. CDR3 DNA sequence: TGCAGTGCCCGTCGGACAGGAAACACCGGGGAGCTGTTTTTT. Translation: CSARRTGNTGELFF.

This clonotype was counted ten times or more. The V call is TRBV12-3 or TRBV12-4, the J call TRBJ2-2, with 7 positions matching TRBD1. V shed 6 bases and J 7 bases; nucleotides not matched to a gene: 14. The CDR3 sequence is 16 residues long. The CDR3 loop is CASSLATGVMSGELFF. DNA of the CDR3: TGTGCCAGCAGCCTTGCCACAGGGGTTATGAGCGGGGAGCTGTTTTTT.

This sequence joins TRBV7-9 and TRBJ2-2, with 7 positions matching TRBD2. This CDR3 spans 17 amino acids. CDR1 is SEHNR and CDR2 is FQNEAQ in the germline V gene (reference sequence). V lost 5 bases, J lost 2 bases, and 11 bases stayed unmatched. The CDR3 is CASSHLGLAENTGELFF. CDR3 DNA sequence: TGTGCCAGCAGCCACCTCGGGCTAGCGGAAAACACCGGGGAGCTGTTTTTT.

At least ten counts were recorded for this clonotype. The rearrangement uses TRBV10-3 and TRBJ1-1; the D is unclear. This CDR3 spans 12 amino acids. CDR1 and CDR2 (germline): ENHRY, SYGVKD. V gave up 8 bases and J gave up 4 bases, with 11 bases separating them. CDR3 amino acids: CAIYAGGTEAFF. The CDR3 DNA reads TGTGCCATCTACGCGGGAGGCACTGAAGCTTTCTTT.

On this clonotype: This could be a read error, since a much larger clone is one nucleotide away. This chain uses TRBV5-1 with TRBJ2-5; D is uncertain. Per the germline V gene, CDR1 is SGHRS and CDR2 is YFSETQ. V was pared by 0 bases and J by 5 bases, with 2 bases between. This CDR3 has 11 amino acids. The CDR3 loop is CASSLDETQYF. In DNA, the CDR3 is TGCGCCAGCAGCTTGGACGAGACCCAGTACTTC.

The chain uses TRBV7-9 and TRBJ1-1; 8 bases fit TRBD1. Germline CDR1 SEHNR, CDR2 FQNEAQ (reference sequence). The CDR3 contains 14 residues. Germline trimming cut 6 bases from V and 2 bases from J; bases unmatched to any gene: 5. CDR3 protein: CASRNQGANTEAFF. DNA for the CDR3: TGTGCCAGCAGAAATCAGGGGGCTAACACTGAAGCTTTCTTT.

The chain uses TRBV2 and TRBJ2-4; 8 bases align to TRBD1. Germline V gives CDR1 SNHLY, CDR2 FYNNEI. This CDR3 contains 15 residues. V was clipped by 1 base and J by 6 bases; unmatched bases: 5. The CDR3 DNA reads as TGTGCCAGCAGTGAAGGAGGACAGGGAACAAACATTCAGTACTTC. Amino acids: CASSEGGQGTNIQYF.

This clonotype has only one observation. The rearrangement uses TRBV7-9 and TRBJ2-7; 14 nucleotides line up with TRBD2. With 4 bases clipped from V and 6 bases from J, the junction kept 8 bases outside the gene matches. CDR3 length: 16 residues. The germline CDR1 and CDR2 sequences are SEHNR and FQNEAQ (reference sequence). In DNA form, the CDR3 reads TGTGCCAGCAGCTCTACGACTAGCGGGAGGGCCGTCGAGCAGTACTTC. Amino acid sequence: CASSSTTSGRAVEQYF.

A word on this clonotype: One end of the junction does not line up with germline, which may come from a read error. The chain links TRBV18 to TRBJ2-1; D remains unclear. The CDR3 spans 15 residues. Germline CDR1 is KGHSH and CDR2 is LQKENI. CDR3 residues: CASSPRQPPGNKQFF. The CDR3 coding sequence is TGTGCCAGCTCACCCCGGCAGCCTCCGGGCAATAAGCAGTTCTTC.

This clonotype turned up a few times. J is TRBJ1-1 and V is TRBV5-4; D gene unclear. CDR3 length equals 14 residues. Germline CDR1 reads SGHNT; CDR2 reads YYREEE (reference sequence). V was cut by 4 bases and J by 1 base, with 11 bases left in between. The CDR3 region has the DNA TGTGCCAGCAGCGTCAAACTAGAGAACACTGAAGCTTTCTTT. Its translation: CASSVKLENTEAFF.

The CDR3 DNA follows: TGCAGCGTCCGTACAGGGGGCGACACTGAAGCTTTCTTT. This translates into CSVRTGGDTEAFF. This rearrangement joins TRBV29-1 to TRBJ1-1; TRBD1 matches 9 bases. Losses at the gene ends were 6 bases for V and 3 bases for J; bases not matched to a gene: 5. The CDR3 is made up of 13 amino acids. Germline CDR1 is SQVTM and CDR2 is ANQGSEA. Full variable domain (missing parts from reference TRBV29-1 and TRBJ1-1): SAVISQKPSRDICQRGTSLTIQCQVDSQVTMMFWYRQQPGQSLTLIATANQGSEATYESGFVIDKFPISRPNLTFSTLTVSNMSPEDSSIYLCSVRTGGDTEAFFGQGTRLTVV.

This clonotype was seen more than once but under ten times. The chain uses TRBV27 and TRBJ1-1; D is undetermined. V was trimmed by 5 bases and J by 11 bases, leaving 21 bases between them. Germline V gene data show CDR1 as MNHEY and CDR2 as SMNVEV (reference sequence). CDR3 length: 14 amino acids. CDR3 sequence: CASSLDRTQPQAFF. Written as DNA, the CDR3 is TGTGCCAGCAGTCTGGACCGAACTCAGCCTCAGGCTTTCTTT.

This clonotype was counted only a few times. The rearrangement joins TRBV19 to TRBJ2-1; D gene unclear. Between the trimmed V and J ends, which lost 5 bases and 0 bases, there was a span of 11 bases. This CDR3 region has 15 residues. The germline gives CDR1 LNHDA, CDR2 SQIVND (reference sequence). In DNA, the CDR3 is TGTGCCAGTAGTCAATACAGTAGCTCCTACAATGAGCAGTTCTTC. Translated, it gives CASSQYSSSYNEQFF.

This clonotype turned up a few times. The chain couples TRBV12-3 or TRBV12-4 to TRBJ2-1, with D perhaps matching TRBD1 (5 bases). The CDR3 totals 13 residues. Deletions cut 5 bases from V and 15 bases from J, with 20 bases between. CDR3 sequence reads: CASSPQGRALLFF. The DNA for the CDR3 is TGTGCCAGCAGTCCCCAGGGAAGGGCCCTCCTGTTCTTC.

This chain links TRBV9 with TRBJ2-1; 8 positions agree with TRBD2. Trimming at V came to 6 bases and at J to 9 bases, leaving 8 bases not matched to a gene. The germline V gene encodes CDR1 SGDLS and CDR2 YYNGEE. The CDR3 sequence is 13 residues long. Written as DNA, the CDR3 is TGTGCCAGCACGGCCGGGGGGGCGGGTGAGCAGTTCTTC. Protein: CASTAGGAGEQFF.

V is TRBV5-1 and J is TRBJ2-3; 13 bases match TRBD2. J gave up 3 bases and V 4 bases, and 14 bases lay outside the gene matches. This CDR3 is built from 19 residues. In germline, CDR1 is SGHRS, CDR2 YFSETQ. In nucleotides, the CDR3 is TGCGCCAGCAGCCCGGACACGATGCAGGGACTAGCGGGAACAGATACGCAGTATTTT. It specifies CASSPDTMQGLAGTDTQYF.

This chain uses TRBV4-2 with TRBJ2-3; a possible D gene is TRBD2 (5 bases). In germline, CDR1 is LGHNA, CDR2 YNFKEQ. This CDR3 is built from 13 residues. V was cut by 0 bases and J by 10 bases, with 11 bases left in between. The CDR3 DNA follows: TGTGCCAGCAGCCAAGATGGAGGCGATGCGCAGTATTTT. Its protein product is CASSQDGGDAQYF.

This clonotype was picked up a small number of times. The chain uses TRBV12-3 or TRBV12-4 and TRBJ1-3, with D unclear. With 5 bases removed from V and 3 bases from J, the gap between germline ends came to 8 bases. The CDR3 sequence is 13 residues long. CDR3 amino acids: CASSPDIGNTIYF. CDR3 sequence (DNA): TGTGCCAGCAGTCCTGACATTGGAAACACCATATATTTT.